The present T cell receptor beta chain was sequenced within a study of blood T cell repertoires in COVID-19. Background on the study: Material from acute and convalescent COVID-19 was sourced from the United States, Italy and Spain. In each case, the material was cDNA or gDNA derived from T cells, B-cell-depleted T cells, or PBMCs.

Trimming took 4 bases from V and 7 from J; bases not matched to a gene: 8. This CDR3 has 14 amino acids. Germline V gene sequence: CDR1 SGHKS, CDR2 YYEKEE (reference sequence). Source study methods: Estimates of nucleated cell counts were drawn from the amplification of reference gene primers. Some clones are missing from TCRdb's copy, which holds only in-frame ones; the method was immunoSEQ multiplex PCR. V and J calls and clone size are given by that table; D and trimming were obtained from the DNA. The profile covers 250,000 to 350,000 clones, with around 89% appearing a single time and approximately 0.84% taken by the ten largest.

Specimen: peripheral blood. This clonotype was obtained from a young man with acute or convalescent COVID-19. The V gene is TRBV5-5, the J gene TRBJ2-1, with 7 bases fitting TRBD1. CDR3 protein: CASSTDRSGNEQFF. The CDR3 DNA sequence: TGTGCCAGCAGCACGGACAGGTCGGGAAATGAGCAGTTCTTC.